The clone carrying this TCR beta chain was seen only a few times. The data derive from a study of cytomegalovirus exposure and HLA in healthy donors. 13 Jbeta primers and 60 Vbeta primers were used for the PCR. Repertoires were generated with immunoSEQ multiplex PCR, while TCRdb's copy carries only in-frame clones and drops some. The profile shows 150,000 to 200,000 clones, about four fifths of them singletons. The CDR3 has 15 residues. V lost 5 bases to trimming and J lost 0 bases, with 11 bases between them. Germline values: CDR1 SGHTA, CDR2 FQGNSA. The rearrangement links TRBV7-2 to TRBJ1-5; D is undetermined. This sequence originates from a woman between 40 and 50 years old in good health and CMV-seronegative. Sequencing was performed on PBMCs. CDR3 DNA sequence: TGTGCCAGCAGCCAAAGACACAATAGCAATCAGCCCCAGCATTTT. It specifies CASSQRHNSNQPQHF.